The 17 T cell receptor beta chains below were found in one sample sequenced in a study of naive and memory T cell subsets (TCRdb year 2017). The receptor library was made with 5' RACE. Sequencing was carried out with an Illumina MiSeq. For the blood and skin samples, TCR RNA was reverse transcribed with SuperScript IV using primers for the alpha and beta constant regions. TCRdb's own reprocessing of the public reads used fastp at Q25 and MiXCR and kept productive beta chains. Rows with one shared CDR3 protein collapse into an entry with the most common genes and DNA. The sample contains tens of thousands of distinct CDR3 sequences, roughly a quarter of them found a single time. The top ten hold around 1.9% of the sample. For whole blood analysis, under 3 ml of peripheral blood was collected from healthy adult volunteers into Tempus tubes, and RNA was extracted following the manufacturer's instructions.

These TCRs come from a female donor in good health.

This clonotype was observed many times. V is TRBV2 and J is TRBJ2-4; 9 positions agree with TRBD1. The J segment lost 5 bases and the V segment lost 8 bases, leaving 7 bases of the junction unmatched. Germline V gene data show CDR1 as SNHLY and CDR2 as FYNNEI. This CDR3 is built from 14 residues. CDR3 coding DNA: TGTGCCAGCCTGTCAACAGGGGGCGAAAACATTCAGTACTTC. Translation: CASLSTGGENIQYF.

The V and J genes are TRBV5-1 and TRBJ2-1; 10 nucleotides line up with TRBD2. CDR1 is SGHRS, CDR2 YFSETQ, per germline. The junction had 4 bases not matched to a gene; V was cut back by 1 base and J by 6 bases. The CDR3 has 15 amino acids. In DNA form, the CDR3 reads TGCGCCAGCAGCTTGACCCTAGCGGGGGCCAATGAGCAGTTCTTC. It translates to CASSLTLAGANEQFF. Looking up the rest from reference TRBV5-1 and TRBJ2-1 gives the full variable domain: KAGVTQTPRYLIKTRGQQVTLSCSPISGHRSVSWYQQTPGQGLQFLFEYFSETQRNKGNFPGRFSGRQFSNSRSEMNVSTLELGDSALYLCASSLTLAGANEQFFGPGTRLTVL.

V is TRBV9 and J is TRBJ2-7; TRBD1 might be the D (6 bases). The V end lost 0 bases, the J end lost 2 bases, and 12 bases lay between the germline ends. This CDR3 has 15 residues. Germline lookup yields CDR1 SGDLS and CDR2 YYNGEE. The CDR3 sequence: CASSVATGSTYEQYF. The CDR3 coding sequence is TGTGCCAGCAGCGTAGCAACAGGGTCCACCTACGAGCAGTACTTC. The full variable domain, its missing parts supplied by reference TRBV9 and TRBJ2-7, is DSGVTQTPKHLITATGQRVTLRCSPRSGDLSVYWYQQSLDQGLQFLIQYYNGEERAKGNILERFSAQQFPDLHSELNLSSLELGDSALYFCASSVATGSTYEQYFGPGTRLTVT.

The chain uses TRBV4-3 and TRBJ2-3; D unresolved. Per germline, CDR1 LGHNA and CDR2 YSLEER. Trimming cost V 0 bases and J 3 bases, with 10 bases left between them. The CDR3 has 15 amino acids. The CDR3 nucleotides read TGCGCCAGCAGCCAAGATAATTCTAAGACAGATACGCAGTATTTT. This codes for CASSQDNSKTDTQYF.

This rearrangement joins TRBV5-1 to TRBJ2-1; TRBD2 agrees at 8 bases. This CDR3 region has 14 residues. Trimming took 4 bases from V and 7 from J; bases not matched to a gene: 7. The germline V gene encodes CDR1 SGHRS and CDR2 YFSETQ. The DNA of the CDR3 is TGCGCCAGCAGCCTCAAGCGGGGGAGTAATGAGCAGTTCTTC. The encoded protein is CASSLKRGSNEQFF.

The J gene is TRBJ2-7, the V gene TRBV6-5; 11 nucleotides align to TRBD1. CDR3 size: 15 residues. Germline assignment: CDR1 MNHEY and CDR2 SVGAGI. The V segment lost 6 bases and the J segment 2 bases; nucleotides outside the gene matches: 6. CDR3 DNA sequence: TGTGCCAGCAGCCCGGGACAGGGGGGCGCCTACGAGCAGTACTTC. It yields the protein CASSPGQGGAYEQYF.

This clonotype has ten or more counts. The chain employs TRBV9 and TRBJ2-3, with 7 bases fitting TRBD2. The junction had 4 bases not matched to a gene; V was cut back by 0 bases and J by 0 bases. The CDR3 runs to 16 residues. The V gene's germline CDR1 is SGDLS and CDR2 YYNGEE. The CDR3 sequence: CASSVGGGSSTDTQYF. The CDR3 DNA sequence: TGTGCCAGCAGCGTAGGAGGCGGGAGTAGCACAGATACGCAGTATTTT.

In this sample, this clonotype turned up a few times. The chain employs TRBV20-1 and TRBJ1-6, with 9 bases fitting TRBD1. With V trimmed by 6 bases and J by 10 bases, 13 bases remained unmatched. The CDR3 extends over 15 amino acids. The germline gives CDR1 DFQATT, CDR2 SNEGSKA (reference sequence). The CDR3 is CSAQTPGTGKSPLHF. DNA for the CDR3: TGCAGTGCCCAGACCCCCGGGACAGGGAAATCACCCCTCCACTTT.

J is TRBJ2-3 and V is TRBV6-5; D possibly uses TRBD1 or TRBD2 (5 bases each). Germline-derived CDR1 and CDR2 are MNHEY and SVGAGI. Trimming took 2 bases from V and 5 from J, leaving 17 bases between them. The CDR3 is 16 residues long. DNA of the CDR3: TGTGCCAGCAGTTACAGTGTTTCGGGGCATGGAGATACGCAGTATTTT. Encoded protein: CASSYSVSGHGDTQYF.

The chain carries TRBV20-1 and TRBJ1-2, with 12 nucleotides matching TRBD1. This CDR3 contains 14 residues. Trimming removed 5 bases from V and 9 bases from J; junction bases left unmatched: 10. CDR1 and CDR2 from the germline V gene are DFQATT and SNEGSKA (reference sequence). CDR3 sequence (DNA): TGCAGTGCTGGGAGCGGGACAGGGGGCAGGCGCTACACCTTC. Translating it yields CSAGSGTGGRRYTF.

In this sample, this clonotype turned up a few times. The chain combines TRBV7-2 with TRBJ2-1, with 9 bases lining up with TRBD2. This CDR3 comprises 13 residues. The germline gives CDR1 SGHTA, CDR2 FQGNSA. Unmatched junction bases numbered 7, after V lost 4 bases and J lost 12 bases. The CDR3 region has the DNA TGTGCCAGCAGCTATGAAACTAGCGGGCCGCAGTTCTTC. Protein sequence: CASSYETSGPQFF.

This clonotype was counted ten times or more. V and J are TRBV20-1 and TRBJ1-6, with 8 bases lining up with TRBD1. Trimming at V came to 8 bases and at J to 3 bases, leaving 3 bases not matched to a gene. Looked up from germline, CDR1 is DFQATT and CDR2 is SNEGSKA (reference sequence). The CDR3 consists of 13 residues. This chain's CDR3 is CSTTGGYNSPLHF. Written as DNA, the CDR3 is TGCAGTACTACAGGGGGCTATAATTCACCCCTCCACTTT.

This clonotype is labeled as medium-sized (0.01 to 0.1%). This sequence joins TRBV5-1 and TRBJ2-3; D is undetermined. The CDR3 is 12 residues long. Trimming cost V 5 bases and J 2 bases, with 6 bases left between them. CDR1 SGHRS and CDR2 YFSETQ come from the germline V gene. CDR3: CASSVHTDTQYF. The CDR3 region has the DNA TGCGCCAGCAGTGTACACACAGATACGCAGTATTTT.

This clonotype came up a few times. This sequence joins TRBV2 and TRBJ1-1, with D tentatively TRBD1 (6 bases). CDR1 and CDR2 (germline): SNHLY, FYNNEI. This CDR3 is 14 amino acids long. Trimming stripped 8 bases from V and 2 bases from J, with 15 bases between. Here the CDR3 reads CASERARGNTEAFF. The CDR3 bases are TGTGCCAGCGAAAGAGCCAGGGGTAACACTGAAGCTTTCTTT.

The gene calls are TRBV6-2 or TRBV6-3 and TRBJ1-6, with 8 bases that match TRBD1. The germline V gene encodes CDR1 MNHEY and CDR2 SVGEGT. V dropped 5 bases and J dropped 7; count of bases not matched to a gene: 7. This CDR3 comprises 15 residues. The CDR3 DNA reads as TGTGCCAGCAGTGAACTTACAGGGGGGAATTCACCCCTCCACTTT. Translation gives CASSELTGGNSPLHF.

This clonotype appeared many times. The chain has TRBV29-1 and TRBJ1-4; D unresolved. Germline CDR1 and CDR2: SQVTM and ANQGSEA. The CDR3 runs to 12 residues. V lost 6 bases, J lost 4 bases, and 9 bases lay in between. The DNA of the CDR3 is TGCAGCGTCGGAATCAATAATGAAAAACTGTTTTTT. Protein product: CSVGINNEKLFF.

This clonotype is categorized as medium-sized. CDR3 loop: CASSQDRRAGYGEQFF. In DNA, the CDR3 is TGTGCCAGCAGCCAAGATAGGAGGGCAGGGTATGGAGAGCAGTTCTTC. The chain is built from TRBV3-1 and TRBJ2-1; D might be TRBD2 (6 bases). Germline V gene sequence: CDR1 LGHDT, CDR2 YNNKEL (reference sequence). The CDR3 runs 16 residues. Deletions cut 0 bases from V and 10 bases from J, with 19 bases between.